A selection of T cell receptor beta chains follows, all from one sample in a study of cytomegalovirus exposure and HLA in healthy donors. Only in-frame clones appear in the TCRdb table, and some are missing; sequencing was by immunoSEQ multiplex PCR. The sample has more than 60,000 clones; 60% to 85% are singletons. The sequenced material came from PBMCs. These receptor sequences come from a male donor in good health and CMV-seropositive. Each CDR3 is given with its conserved first and last residue. The D gene is left open where the match is weak. The size of a clone is reported for some rows only, either as once, few or many, or as a class for expanded clones.

>.|.|TRBJ2-3|TRBV6-1|15
TGTGCCAGCAGTGACGGCAGGGTTTACACAGATACGCAGTATTTT
CASSDGRVYTDTQYF
>.|.|TRBJ2-5|TRBV11-3|13
TGTGCCAGCAGCTTAGGAGTTCAAGAGACCCAGTACTTC
CASSLGVQETQYF
>.|.|TRBJ2-5|TRBV5-6|14
TGTGCCAGCAGCTCGGGCGGAGGGTCAACGACCCAGTACTTC
CASSSGGGSTTQYF
>.|.|TRBJ1-2|TRBV4-3|15
TGCGCCAGCAGCCGGCTGGTCCAAGCAGGCTATGGCTACACCTTC
CASSRLVQAGYGYTF
>TRBD2|.|TRBJ2-1|TRBV7-6|18
TGTGCCAGCAGCTTAGGGACTAGCGGGGGGTTTGCCTACAATGAGCAGTTCTTC
CASSLGTSGGFAYNEQFF
>TRBD2|.|TRBJ2-1|TRBV4-3|15
TGCGCCAGCAGCGAGGGAGGGGTTTCCTACAATGAGCAGTTCTTC
CASSEGGVSYNEQFF
>TRBD2|.|TRBJ2-5|TRBV18|15
TGTGCCAGCTCACCATTTAGCGGGAGTGGAGAGACCCAGTACTTC
CASSPFSGSGETQYF
>TRBD1|.|TRBJ2-7|TRBV15|15
TGTGCCACCAGCAGAGGCCGGACAGGCGCCTACGAGCAGTACTTC
CATSRGRTGAYEQYF
>.|.|TRBJ1-4|TRBV4-3|14
TGCGCCAGCAGCGCTCACCGGACTAATGAAAAACTGTTTTTT
CASSAHRTNEKLFF
>.|.|TRBJ1-2|TRBV28|16
TGTGCCAGCAGTTCGAGAAGAGGCCAGATGAACTATGGCTACACCTTC
CASSSRRGQMNYGYTF
>TRBD1|.|TRBJ2-7|TRBV9|14
TGTGCCAGCAGCACACAAGGGGGCGAATACGAGCAGTACTTC
CASSTQGGEYEQYF
>.|.|TRBJ1-2|TRBV7-9|12
TGTGCCAGCAGCGCCGCTATGGTCGGCTACACCTTC
CASSAAMVGYTF
>TRBD2|few|TRBJ2-3|TRBV2|15
TGTGCCAGCAGTGCTTGGTCTAGCGGAACAGATACGCAGTATTTT
CASSAWSSGTDTQYF
>.|.|TRBJ1-1|TRBV6-6|15
TGTGCCAGCAGACCTCACCAACAGGAAAACACTGAAGCTTTCTTT
CASRPHQQENTEAFF
>TRBD2|.|TRBJ2-2|TRBV5-6|14
TGTGCCAGCAGCTTGAAGCGGGATACCGGGGAGCTGTTTTTT
CASSLKRDTGELFF
>.|.|TRBJ2-7|TRBV27|13
TGTGCCAGCAGGACAGGCGCCTCCTACGAGCAGTACTTC
CASRTGASYEQYF
>TRBD1|few|TRBJ1-4|TRBV6-1|15
TGTGCCAGCAGTGAAGCCGCAGGGGGGAGGGAAAAACTGTTTTTT
CASSEAAGGREKLFF
>.|.|TRBJ1-5|TRBV7-9|13
TGTGCCAGCAGCGCCCATGGAGATCAGCCCCAGCATTTT
CASSAHGDQPQHF
>TRBD2|.|TRBJ2-2|TRBV18|18
TGTGCCAGCTCACCGATGCTAGCGGGGGCCGCGAACACCGGGGAGCTGTTTTTT
CASSPMLAGAANTGELFF
>TRBD1|.|TRBJ1-1|TRBV29-1|12
TGCAGCGTATCGCAGGGGGCAACTGAAGCTTTCTTT
CSVSQGATEAFF
>TRBD1|.|TRBJ2-7|TRBV10-3|16
TGTGCCATCAGTGACATGGGACAGGTTCACTCCTACGAGCAGTACTTC
CAISDMGQVHSYEQYF
>.|.|TRBJ1-6|TRBV18|18
TGTGCCAGCTCACCGAGTCAGGCTGAGAGCTCCTATAATTCACCCCTCCACTTT
CASSPSQAESSYNSPLHF
>TRBD1|.|TRBJ2-7|TRBV7-7|15
TGTGCCAGCAGCTTGGGGACAGGGCTGAAATACGAGCAGTACTTC
CASSLGTGLKYEQYF
>TRBD2|.|TRBJ2-5|TRBV4-3|14
TGCGCCAGCAGCCTAGCGGGGGGTGCTGAGACCCAGTACTTC
CASSLAGGAETQYF
>TRBD1|.|TRBJ2-7|TRBV6-1|14
TGTGCCAGCACCAACAGGGGGCTCTCCTACGAGCAGTACTTC
CASTNRGLSYEQYF
>TRBD2|.|TRBJ2-3|TRBV19|17
TGTGCCAGTAGTATCGAACACTCTAGCGGGGGGGCAAATACGCAGTATTTT
CASSIEHSSGGANTQYF
>.|.|TRBJ2-2|TRBV2|13
TGTGCCAGCAGTGCGGCAGGGACCGGGGAGCTGTTTTTT
CASSAAGTGELFF
>.|few|TRBJ1-1|TRBV28|13
TGTGCCAGCATTCTCCAGGGGAACACTGAAGCTTTCTTT
CASILQGNTEAFF
>TRBD1|.|TRBJ1-1|TRBV10-2|14
TGCGCCAGCACCGGACAGGGTTGGGGCACTGAAGCTTTCTTT
CASTGQGWGTEAFF
>.|.|TRBJ2-7|TRBV19|15
TGTGCCAGTAGTAAGGGGGGGAACGCAGCCTACGAGCAGTACTTC
CASSKGGNAAYEQYF
>.|few|TRBJ1-1|TRBV5-3|18
TGTGCCAGAAGCTCCTACAAAGGGGTGAACATCAAGAACACTGAAGCTTTCTTT
CARSSYKGVNIKNTEAFF
>.|.|TRBJ1-5|TRBV4-1|18
TGCGCCAGCAGCCCCCCTCGGGGGTATGGGTTCGGGAATCAGCCCCAGCATTTT
CASSPPRGYGFGNQPQHF
>TRBD2|.|TRBJ2-3|TRBV7-2|15
TGTGCCAGCAGCCGGGACTACCTATCCACAGATACGCAGTATTTT
CASSRDYLSTDTQYF
>.|few|TRBJ1-1|TRBV11-1|15
TGTGCCAGCAGCCGCCGGGCGGAGGTGAACACTGAAGCTTTCTTT
CASSRRAEVNTEAFF
>.|once|TRBJ2-7|TRBV7-2|15
TGTGCCAGCAGCTTAGCATCGCTAGCACCCTTCGAGCAGTACTTC
CASSLASLAPFEQYF
>.|.|TRBJ2-1|TRBV7-9|14
TGTGCCAGCAGCTTAGAACTAGCCCTCAATGAGCAGTTCTTC
CASSLELALNEQFF
>TRBD2|.|TRBJ2-5|TRBV2|13
TGTGCCACTAGCGGGGGAGGACAAGAGACCCAGTACTTC
CATSGGGQETQYF
>.|.|TRBJ2-3|TRBV6-5|12
TGTGCCAGCGGAACAGTGGCAGATACGCAGTATTTT
CASGTVADTQYF
>.|.|TRBJ2-2|TRBV5-1|14
TGCGCCAGCAGCCCGGGAGACGGGGCCGGGGAGCTGTTTTTT
CASSPGDGAGELFF
>.|.|TRBJ2-3|TRBV6-4|15
TGTGCCAGCAGTGACCCAGGGTCCCCCACAGATACGCAGTATTTT
CASSDPGSPTDTQYF
>TRBD2|.|TRBJ2-1|TRBV5-1|16
TGCGCCAGCAGCCTGGGAGCTAGCGGCTCCTACAATGAGCAGTTCTTC
CASSLGASGSYNEQFF
>.|once|TRBJ2-7|TRBV4-3|19
TGCGCCAGCAGCCAAGATTTAGGCCGGAGGGACCTGGGCTCCTACGAGCAGTACTTC
CASSQDLGRRDLGSYEQYF
>.|few|TRBJ1-4|TRBV4-2|15
TGTGCCAGCAGGTACATGCCCACAACTAATGAAAAACTGTTTTTT
CASRYMPTTNEKLFF